These T cell receptor beta chains were read from a single sample in a study of blood T cells in healthy people across ages. TCRdb fed the 5' RACE reads into MiXCR, producing one record per CDR3 protein. The sample shows about 680,000 distinct CDR3 sequences, around 45% of them seen only once. Sequences were obtained from blood. The receptors come from a woman aged 55-70 years in good health. Both conserved end residues are part of each CDR3. The D gene is left open where the match is weak. Expanded clones get a size class; other rows say once, few or many, or leave the size out.

TRBV24-1	.	.	TRBJ2-5	TGTGCCACAGCCGAAACAGGTAACCGGTTCCAAGAGACCCAGTACTTC	CATAETGNRFQETQYF
TRBV20-1	TRBD2	.	TRBJ2-7	TGCAGTGCTAGGCCTCGGCTAGCGGGCGTCTACGAGCAGTACTTC	CSARPRLAGVYEQYF
TRBV10-3	.	few	TRBJ2-1	TGTGCCATCAGTGAGTCGGGGCCGAATGAGCAGTTCTTC	CAISESGPNEQFF
TRBV2	.	.	TRBJ1-4	TGTGCCAGCTTGAGGGGGATAGCAACTAATGAAAAACTGTTTTTT	CASLRGIATNEKLFF
TRBV6-2/TRBV6-3	TRBD2	.	TRBJ2-1	TGTGCCAGCAGTTACTCGATGCGCGGGACTAGCGGGTCCCATGAGCAGTTCTTC	CASSYSMRGTSGSHEQFF
TRBV6-1	TRBD2	few	TRBJ2-1	TGTGCCACCCGGACTAGCGGGACCCTCAATGAGCAGTTCTTC	CATRTSGTLNEQFF
TRBV20-1	.	.	TRBJ2-2	TGCAGTGCCCCTCTCCCCACGGCCACCGGGGAGCTGTTTTTT	CSAPLPTATGELFF
TRBV4-3	.	.	TRBJ2-7	TGCGCCAGCAGCCAAGCGTGGAGACAGCTGATTAGGGAGCAGTACTTC	CASSQAWRQLIREQYF
TRBV10-3	.	.	TRBJ2-5	TGTGCCATCACTCCTCGACCCTGGAGTAATCAAGAGACCCAGTACTTC	CAITPRPWSNQETQYF
TRBV29-1	.	.	TRBJ1-1	TGCAGCGTTCGACTCGGTGGGGGGAACACTGAAGCTTTCTTT	CSVRLGGGNTEAFF
TRBV5-6	TRBD1	.	TRBJ2-1	TGTGCCAGCAGCACGGACAGGGGGCCAAACAATGAGCAGTTCTTC	CASSTDRGPNNEQFF
TRBV4-2	.	.	TRBJ2-5	TGTGCCAGCAGCCAAGTAACTAGCAGCACCCAAGAGACCCAGTACTTC	CASSQVTSSTQETQYF
TRBV20-1	TRBD2	once	TRBJ2-1	TGCAGTACGGGGGAGGGCTCGATGGGAAACCAGTTCTTC	CSTGEGSMGNQFF
TRBV4-2	.	.	TRBJ1-5	TGTGCCAGCAGCCAAGATGCAGGGATCAATCAGCCCCAGCATTTT	CASSQDAGINQPQHF
TRBV27	TRBD2	.	TRBJ2-1	TGTGCCAGCAGTCCTACTAGCGGGAGGTTCGTGGGATACAATGAGCAGTTCTTC	CASSPTSGRFVGYNEQFF
TRBV9	.	.	TRBJ2-2	TGTGCCAGCAGCGTACAGGGGACCGGGGAGCTGTTTTTT	CASSVQGTGELFF
TRBV28	TRBD1	.	TRBJ1-5	TGTGCCAGCAGTTCTTTAGGGGGCTCAAATCAGCCCCAGCATTTT	CASSSLGGSNQPQHF
TRBV24-1	.	once	TRBJ2-3	TGTGCCACCGGTGATTTCGCCTACAGGAGCACAGATACGCAGTATTTT	CATGDFAYRSTDTQYF
TRBV20-1	.	.	TRBJ1-1	TGCAGTGCGACTGACAGCCAGAACACTGAAGCTTTCTTT	CSATDSQNTEAFF
TRBV2	TRBD1	.	TRBJ2-4	TGTGCCAGCAAGACAGGGTTTTATGATGAGCAGTACTTC	CASKTGFYDEQYF
TRBV6-6	.	.	TRBJ1-4	TGTGCCAGCAGTTACGTCCGGCCTGGGGGTGAAAAACTGTTTTTT	CASSYVRPGGEKLFF
TRBV4-2	.	.	TRBJ2-1	TGTGCCAGCAGCCAAGTTAAAACAGGGACGGGTTTCTACAATGAGCAGTTCTTC	CASSQVKTGTGFYNEQFF
TRBV10-3	.	.	TRBJ2-1	TGTGCCATCAGCGGGCAGGGGATGGGCAATGAGCAGTTCTTC	CAISGQGMGNEQFF
TRBV4-1	.	.	TRBJ1-1	TGCGCCAGCAGCCAAGATGGAGTGAACTTGAACACTGAAGCTTTCTTT	CASSQDGVNLNTEAFF
TRBV4-2	.	.	TRBJ2-3	TGTGCCAGCAGCCAAGAAAGAAGGGATACGCAGTATTTT	CASSQERRDTQYF
TRBV3-1	TRBD1	.	TRBJ1-2	TGTGCCAGCAGCCCCTTACGGGGGACAGGGTATGGCTACACCTTC	CASSPLRGTGYGYTF
TRBV11-3	.	.	TRBJ2-5	TGTGCCAGCAGCTTAGGAGGGGCGAAGACCCAGTACTTC	CASSLGGAKTQYF
TRBV6-6	.	.	TRBJ1-5	TGCGCCAGCAGCACCGCCAGCTGGTATAGCAATCAGCCCCAGCATTTT	CASSTASWYSNQPQHF
TRBV20-1	.	many	TRBJ1-5	TGCAGTGCTAGAGATTCAGCCAGGGCGGACGCATCCCAGCATTTT	CSARDSARADASQHF
TRBV18	TRBD1	.	TRBJ2-7	TGTGCCAGCTCAGCCGGCGGGGACAGGAGAGTCTACGAGCAGTACTTC	CASSAGGDRRVYEQYF
TRBV29-1	.	few	TRBJ2-1	TGCAGCGTGGGGACGGCATACAATGAGCAGTTCTTC	CSVGTAYNEQFF
TRBV7-2	.	.	TRBJ1-5	TGTGCCAGCAGCTTCGTGGGGAAGAGCAATCAGCCCCAGCATTTT	CASSFVGKSNQPQHF
TRBV5-1	.	.	TRBJ1-2	TGCGCCAGCAGGACGGACTACTATGGCTACACCTTC	CASRTDYYGYTF
TRBV24-1	TRBD2	.	TRBJ2-3	TGTGCCACCAGTGACCCTACTAGCGGGAGGGCCGGGGGCACAGATACGCAGTATTTT	CATSDPTSGRAGGTDTQYF
TRBV4-2	.	.	TRBJ1-1	TGTGCCAGCAGCCAAGATCCCAGGGGCACTGAAGCTTTCTTT	CASSQDPRGTEAFF
TRBV4-2	TRBD2	few	TRBJ2-7	TGTGCCAGCAGCCAGCCCCCGGTTGGGACTAGCGGGGGAAACATCTACGAGCAGTACTTC	CASSQPPVGTSGGNIYEQYF